This entry lists 5 T cell receptor beta chains sequenced from one sample in a study of cytomegalovirus exposure and HLA in healthy donors. The primer mix had 60 Vbeta and 13 Jbeta primers. The protocol was immunoSEQ multiplex PCR, while the TCRdb copy is restricted to in-frame clones and leaves out a portion. This table has about 100,000 clones, 73% appearing once. The sample comprised PBMCs. The receptors stem from a man aged 40-49 years in good health and CMV-seronegative.

The chain employs TRBV9 and TRBJ2-1; 12 bases are shared with TRBD2. Trimming at V came to 4 bases and at J to 10 bases, leaving 9 bases not matched to a gene. Germline CDR1 and CDR2: SGDLS and YYNGEE. CDR3 length equals 15 residues. The CDR3 DNA reads TGTGCCAGCAGCCCCGCGATCGGGACTAGCGGGGAGCAGTTCTTC. Translated: CASSPAIGTSGEQFF.

This chain connects TRBV5-6 to TRBJ2-5, with 10 bases lining up with TRBD2. CDR1 is SGHDT, CDR2 YYEEEE, per germline. This CDR3 is 17 amino acids long. V was clipped by 2 bases and J by 2 bases; unmatched bases: 9. The DNA of the CDR3 is TGTGCCAGCAGCTTCCTCCCTAGCGGGGGAGATCAAGAGACCCAGTACTTC. This gives the protein CASSFLPSGGDQETQYF.

This clone was seen a single time. The CDR3 nucleotides are TGTGCCAGCATTGGGGGGGGCTCCTACGAGCAGTACTTC. Amino acid sequence: CASIGGGSYEQYF. V gene TRBV6-5 combines with J gene TRBJ2-7; TRBD2 aligns across 7 bases. The CDR3 extends over 13 amino acids. Germline CDR1 and CDR2: MNHEY and SVGAGI. Losses at the gene ends were 7 bases for V and 0 bases for J; bases not matched to a gene: 3.

This chain joins TRBV6-5 and TRBJ1-6, with TRBD1 matching over 7 bases. The CDR3 is 14 amino acids. Germline loops: CDR1 MNHEY, CDR2 SVGAGI. Trimming took 4 bases from V and 7 from J; bases not matched to a gene: 4. The chain's CDR3 is CASSLQGWNSPLHF. In DNA, the CDR3 is TGTGCCAGCAGTTTACAGGGGTGGAATTCACCCCTCCACTTT.

The chain uses TRBV7-2 and TRBJ2-5, with 9 bases that match TRBD1. The closer fit of TRBJ2-7 to the DNA end suggests the J call may be wrong. The length of the CDR3 is 13 residues. Germline V gene sequence: CDR1 SGHTA, CDR2 FQGNSA. CDR3: CASSWDRVYEQYF. Written as DNA, the CDR3 is TGTGCCAGCAGCTGGGACAGGGTCTACGAGCAGTACTTC.